These 5 T cell receptor beta chains share one sample of origin, sequenced in a study of early T cells in non-severe SARS-CoV-2 infection. TCRdb called the 5' RACE reads again in MiXCR, with one record for every CDR3 protein. The data contain tens of thousands of distinct CDR3 sequences, roughly 10% of them singletons. Sequenced: whole blood. The origin of the receptors is an adult who was a healthcare worker with PCR-confirmed SARS-CoV-2 infection or an uninfected control (not recorded which).

At least ten counts were recorded for this clonotype. The rearrangement uses TRBV6-1 and TRBJ1-2, with no clear D. The CDR3 is made up of 14 amino acids. Germline V gene sequence: CDR1 MNHNS, CDR2 SASEGT. Trimming took 2 bases from V and 8 from J, leaving 15 bases between them. The CDR3 region has the DNA TGTGCCAGCAGTGAAACGGGCAGGCTAAAAGGCTACACCTTC. Protein product: CASSETGRLKGYTF.

This clonotype was observed a handful of times. CDR3 loop: CASSQVRPNTGELFF. DNA of the CDR3: TGTGCCAGCAGCCAAGTCAGACCGAACACCGGGGAGCTGTTTTTT. The rearrangement joins TRBV14 to TRBJ2-2; no definite D call. This CDR3 is built from 15 residues. Trimming removed 1 base at V and 0 bases at J, with 6 bases between. Germline V gives CDR1 SGHDN, CDR2 FVKESK.

The chain carries TRBV7-8 and TRBJ2-2; TRBD2 matches at 12 bases. There are 16 residues in the CDR3. CDR1 and CDR2 from the germline V gene are SGHVS and FQNEAQ. Germline trimming cut 1 base from V and 5 bases from J; bases unmatched to any gene: 2. The chain's CDR3 is CASSLVGLAGTGELFF. CDR3 sequence (DNA): TGTGCCAGCAGCTTAGTCGGACTAGCGGGGACCGGGGAGCTGTTTTTT. Full variable domain (remainder filled in from reference TRBV7-8 and TRBJ2-2): GAGVSQSPRYKVAKRGQDVALRCDPISGHVSLFWYQQALGQGPEFLTYFQNEAQLDKSGLPSDRFFAERPEGSVSTLKIQRTQQEDSAVYLCASSLVGLAGTGELFFGEGSRLTVL.

This clonotype was seen repeatedly, ten times or more. The chain joins TRBV6-5 to TRBJ2-2, with 16 bases matching TRBD2. CDR3 length equals 19 residues. Germline V CDR1 and CDR2: MNHEY, SVGAGI. V trimming: 2 bases; J trimming: 2 bases; junction bases outside the gene matches: 5. CDR3 amino acids: CASSYLGLAGGRNTGELFF. For the CDR3, the DNA is TGTGCCAGCAGTTACCTGGGACTAGCGGGAGGGCGAAACACCGGGGAGCTGTTTTTT.

This clonotype occurred a few times. This sequence joins TRBV20-1 and TRBJ2-2; D uncertain. Trimming left V 3 bases short and J 3 bases short, with 14 bases between. This CDR3 has 15 amino acids. Germline CDR1 reads DFQATT; CDR2 reads SNEGSKA (reference sequence). The CDR3 reads CSAREGRDYTGELFF. As DNA, the CDR3 is TGCAGTGCTAGGGAAGGGCGCGATTACACCGGGGAGCTGTTTTTT.